The source of this T cell receptor beta chain is a study of shared clonotypes between healthy human individuals. Deep-level assay runs were performed. Data came from immunoSEQ multiplex PCR; TCRdb stores just in-frame clones and leaves some out. The table shows over a million clones, with approximately 80% occurring only once. Germline V CDR1 and CDR2: GTSNPN, SVGIG (reference sequence). This CDR3 comprises 12 residues. Trimming pared 3 bases from V and 8 bases from J, leaving 13 bases between. This sequence originates from a man aged 18 to 30 in good health. Some clones in this sample may be carry-over from other donors' samples. The chain carries TRBV30 and TRBJ1-2, with D unresolved. Material: memory CD4+ T cells from PBMCs. Indicated subset: CD45RA-negative fraction. This CDR3 reads CAWSANLEGYTF. The DNA for the CDR3 is TGTGCCTGGAGCGCTAACCTCGAGGGCTACACCTTC.